A selection of T cell receptor beta chains follows, all from one sample in a study of blood T cells in healthy people across ages. MiXCR was run by TCRdb on the 5' RACE reads, yielding one entry per CDR3 protein. The data contain roughly 1.4 million distinct CDR3 sequences, approximately 63% of them singletons. Sequences were obtained from blood. Source of these receptors: a man aged 18 to 29 in good health. CDR3s include the opening cysteine and the closing phenylalanine or tryptophan. Each record gives: D gene, J gene, clone size, V gene, CDR3 protein, CDR3 DNA. The D gene is left open where the match is weak. Clone size is not always given. Where it is, it says once, few, many or a class for expanded clones.

D gene: .; J gene: TRBJ2-1; clone size: few; V gene: TRBV15; CDR3 protein: CATSSSGANEQFF; CDR3 DNA: TGTGCCACCAGCAGCTCAGGGGCCAATGAGCAGTTCTTC
D gene: .; J gene: TRBJ1-4; clone size: .; V gene: TRBV29-1; CDR3 protein: CSVAAGLNEKLFF; CDR3 DNA: TGCAGCGTTGCCGCCGGTTTGAATGAAAAACTGTTTTTT
D gene: TRBD2; J gene: TRBJ2-7; clone size: .; V gene: TRBV6-6; CDR3 protein: CASSYRVTASGSYEQYF; CDR3 DNA: TGTGCCAGCAGTTACCGCGTTACGGCTAGCGGTTCCTACGAGCAGTACTTC
D gene: .; J gene: TRBJ2-3; clone size: .; V gene: TRBV7-9; CDR3 protein: CASRFGAITQYF; CDR3 DNA: TGTGCCAGCAGATTCGGGGCTATTACGCAGTATTTT
D gene: .; J gene: TRBJ2-7; clone size: few; V gene: TRBV4-1; CDR3 protein: CASSQQGAGETYEQYF; CDR3 DNA: TGCGCCAGCAGCCAACAGGGAGCTGGAGAGACCTACGAGCAGTACTTC
D gene: TRBD1; J gene: TRBJ2-1; clone size: .; V gene: TRBV29-1; CDR3 protein: CSADGQGLDEQFF; CDR3 DNA: TGCAGCGCAGACGGACAGGGCTTGGATGAGCAGTTCTTC
D gene: TRBD1; J gene: TRBJ2-1; clone size: .; V gene: TRBV20-1; CDR3 protein: CSAPGQAVGEQFF; CDR3 DNA: TGCAGTGCCCCGGGACAGGCGGTCGGTGAGCAGTTCTTC
D gene: TRBD1; J gene: TRBJ1-4; clone size: .; V gene: TRBV4-2; CDR3 protein: CASSRETTGRGEKLFF; CDR3 DNA: TGTGCCAGCAGCCGGGAGACGACAGGGAGGGGAGAAAAACTGTTTTTT
D gene: .; J gene: TRBJ2-7; clone size: few; V gene: TRBV5-5; CDR3 protein: CASSLEGTASLYEQYF; CDR3 DNA: TGTGCCAGCAGCTTGGAAGGTACAGCCTCTTTATACGAGCAGTACTTC
D gene: .; J gene: TRBJ1-5; clone size: .; V gene: TRBV27; CDR3 protein: CASSFGFSNQPQHF; CDR3 DNA: TGTGCCAGCAGTTTTGGATTTAGCAATCAGCCCCAGCATTTT
D gene: TRBD1; J gene: TRBJ1-5; clone size: .; V gene: TRBV5-5; CDR3 protein: CASSSDQGVSGNSNQPQHF; CDR3 DNA: TGTGCCAGCAGCTCCGACCAGGGGGTGAGTGGGAATAGCAATCAGCCCCAGCATTTT
D gene: .; J gene: TRBJ2-7; clone size: .; V gene: TRBV28; CDR3 protein: CASRISTGSVSYEQYF; CDR3 DNA: TGTGCCAGCAGAATTTCGACAGGCAGTGTATCATACGAGCAGTACTTC
D gene: TRBD1; J gene: TRBJ2-7; clone size: .; V gene: TRBV7-9; CDR3 protein: CASSLGGQGTEQYF; CDR3 DNA: TGTGCCAGCAGCCTGGGGGGACAGGGCACCGAGCAGTACTTC
D gene: TRBD2; J gene: TRBJ2-1; clone size: few; V gene: TRBV9; CDR3 protein: CASSVDSGSFNEQFF; CDR3 DNA: TGTGCCAGCAGCGTAGATAGCGGGAGTTTTAATGAGCAGTTCTTC
D gene: TRBD2; J gene: TRBJ2-7; clone size: .; V gene: TRBV20-1; CDR3 protein: CSASDVSSGISYEQYF; CDR3 DNA: TGCAGTGCTAGTGACGTGAGTAGCGGGATCTCCTACGAGCAGTACTTC
D gene: TRBD2; J gene: TRBJ2-5; clone size: .; V gene: TRBV7-2; CDR3 protein: CASSLAGLAEETQYF; CDR3 DNA: TGTGCCAGCAGCTTAGCGGGGCTAGCGGAAGAGACCCAGTACTTC
D gene: .; J gene: TRBJ2-1; clone size: .; V gene: TRBV7-7; CDR3 protein: CASSPTHRSPDNEQFF; CDR3 DNA: TGTGCTAGCAGCCCGACCCACCGGTCCCCCGACAATGAGCAGTTCTTC
D gene: TRBD1; J gene: TRBJ2-7; clone size: few; V gene: TRBV6-4; CDR3 protein: CASSREGTGQFYEQYF; CDR3 DNA: TGTGCCAGCAGCAGAGAGGGGACGGGACAGTTCTACGAGCAGTACTTC
D gene: TRBD2; J gene: TRBJ2-1; clone size: .; V gene: TRBV7-9; CDR3 protein: CASPGEGDNSRNEQFF; CDR3 DNA: TGTGCCAGTCCCGGGGAGGGTGATAATAGCCGCAATGAGCAGTTCTTC
D gene: .; J gene: TRBJ1-1; clone size: many; V gene: TRBV12-3/TRBV12-4; CDR3 protein: CASSFRGTEAFF; CDR3 DNA: TGTGCCAGCAGTTTTCGGGGCACTGAAGCTTTCTTT
D gene: TRBD1; J gene: TRBJ2-7; clone size: once; V gene: TRBV2; CDR3 protein: CASSADRARFSYEQYF; CDR3 DNA: TGTGCCAGCAGTGCAGACAGGGCCCGGTTTTCCTACGAGCAGTACTTC
D gene: .; J gene: TRBJ2-7; clone size: once; V gene: TRBV6-5; CDR3 protein: CASSYSPASYEQYF; CDR3 DNA: TGTGCCAGCAGTTACTCGCCAGCCTCCTACGAGCAGTACTTC
D gene: .; J gene: TRBJ2-7; clone size: .; V gene: TRBV18; CDR3 protein: CASSPQQSYEQYF; CDR3 DNA: TGTGCCAGCTCACCACAGCAATCCTACGAGCAGTACTTC
D gene: .; J gene: TRBJ2-5; clone size: .; V gene: TRBV6-5; CDR3 protein: CASSSGYAGETQYF; CDR3 DNA: TGTGCCAGCAGTTCTGGATATGCGGGGGAGACCCAGTACTTC
D gene: .; J gene: TRBJ2-5; clone size: .; V gene: TRBV11-2; CDR3 protein: CASSLDLTETQYF; CDR3 DNA: TGTGCCAGCAGCTTAGACTTAACCGAGACCCAGTACTTC
D gene: .; J gene: TRBJ2-7; clone size: .; V gene: TRBV12-3/TRBV12-4; CDR3 protein: CASSEQGPEQYF; CDR3 DNA: TGTGCCAGCAGTGAGCAGGGGCCAGAGCAGTACTTC
D gene: .; J gene: TRBJ2-7; clone size: .; V gene: TRBV4-2; CDR3 protein: CASSQSEGRNEQYF; CDR3 DNA: TGTGCCAGCAGCCAAAGCGAGGGGAGGAACGAGCAGTACTTC
D gene: .; J gene: TRBJ2-1; clone size: few; V gene: TRBV15; CDR3 protein: CATLGERHNEQFF; CDR3 DNA: TGTGCCACCTTGGGGGAGAGGCACAATGAGCAGTTCTTC
D gene: TRBD1; J gene: TRBJ1-4; clone size: .; V gene: TRBV7-9; CDR3 protein: CASSLVGTENEKLFF; CDR3 DNA: TGTGCCAGCAGCTTAGTTGGGACAGAGAATGAAAAACTGTTTTTT
D gene: .; J gene: TRBJ2-7; clone size: .; V gene: TRBV5-1; CDR3 protein: CASSLESGVGSYEQYF; CDR3 DNA: TGCGCCAGCAGCTTGGAGAGCGGAGTGGGGTCCTACGAGCAGTACTTC
D gene: .; J gene: TRBJ2-1; clone size: few; V gene: TRBV4-1; CDR3 protein: CASSQDAGHIPFF; CDR3 DNA: TGCGCCAGCAGCCAAGATGCGGGGCACATCCCGTTCTTC
D gene: .; J gene: TRBJ2-5; clone size: .; V gene: TRBV7-9; CDR3 protein: CASSLKGVEETQYF; CDR3 DNA: TGTGCCAGCAGCTTAAAAGGGGTGGAAGAGACCCAGTACTTC
D gene: .; J gene: TRBJ1-5; clone size: .; V gene: TRBV20-1; CDR3 protein: CSARRGSDNQPQHF; CDR3 DNA: TGCAGTGCTAGACGGGGGAGCGATAATCAGCCCCAGCATTTT
D gene: .; J gene: TRBJ2-7; clone size: few; V gene: TRBV10-3; CDR3 protein: CATKKEYEQYF; CDR3 DNA: TGTGCCACCAAGAAAGAGTACGAGCAGTACTTC
D gene: .; J gene: TRBJ1-6; clone size: .; V gene: TRBV20-1; CDR3 protein: CSVEGRGSPLHF; CDR3 DNA: TGCAGTGTCGAAGGGAGAGGGTCACCCCTCCACTTT
D gene: TRBD1; J gene: TRBJ2-7; clone size: few; V gene: TRBV29-1; CDR3 protein: CSVGWDRGNEQYF; CDR3 DNA: TGCAGCGTTGGATGGGACAGGGGCAACGAGCAGTACTTC
D gene: .; J gene: TRBJ1-4; clone size: few; V gene: TRBV13; CDR3 protein: CASSEEGEKLFF; CDR3 DNA: TGTGCCAGCAGCGAGGAGGGCGAAAAACTGTTTTTT
D gene: .; J gene: TRBJ1-2; clone size: .; V gene: TRBV7-6; CDR3 protein: CASSPQGGTYGYTF; CDR3 DNA: TGTGCCAGCAGCCCACAGGGTGGTACCTATGGCTACACCTTC
D gene: .; J gene: TRBJ1-2; clone size: .; V gene: TRBV29-1; CDR3 protein: CSVPGRSYGYTF; CDR3 DNA: TGCAGCGTTCCGGGTCGGTCCTATGGCTACACCTTC